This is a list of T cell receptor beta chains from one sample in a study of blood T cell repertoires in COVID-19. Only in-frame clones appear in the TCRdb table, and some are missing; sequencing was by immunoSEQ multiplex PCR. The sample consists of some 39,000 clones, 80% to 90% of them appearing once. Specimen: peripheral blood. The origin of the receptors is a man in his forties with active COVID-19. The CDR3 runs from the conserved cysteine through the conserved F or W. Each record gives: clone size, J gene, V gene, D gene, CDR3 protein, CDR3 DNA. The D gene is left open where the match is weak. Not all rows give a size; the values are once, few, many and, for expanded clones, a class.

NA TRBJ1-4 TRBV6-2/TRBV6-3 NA CASSYGPDSRDEKLFF TGTGCCAGCAGTTATGGCCCGGACAGCCGGGATGAAAAACTGTTTTTT
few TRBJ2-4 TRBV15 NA CATSSGKNIQYF TGTGCCACCAGCAGCGGCAAAAACATTCAGTACTTC
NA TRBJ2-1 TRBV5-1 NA CANRGLGSYNEQFF TGCGCCAACCGGGGACTCGGCTCCTACAATGAGCAGTTCTTC
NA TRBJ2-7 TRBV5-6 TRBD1 CASSFGDRVLNEQYF TGTGCCAGCAGCTTCGGGGACAGGGTCCTAAACGAGCAGTACTTC
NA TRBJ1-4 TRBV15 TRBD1 CATSRTGGNEKLFF TGTGCCACCAGCAGGACAGGGGGTAATGAAAAACTGTTTTTT
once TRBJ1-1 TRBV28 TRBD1 CASSLYFSGDRVETEAFF TGTGCCAGCAGTTTATATTTTAGCGGAGACAGGGTCGAAACTGAAGCTTTCTTT
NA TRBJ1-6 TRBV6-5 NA CASSLYNSPLHF TGTGCCAGCAGTCTCTATAATTCACCCCTCCACTTT
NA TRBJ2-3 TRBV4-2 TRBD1 CASRLDRVSGTDTQYF TGTGCCAGCAGACTCGACAGGGTTTCGGGCACAGATACGCAGTATTTT
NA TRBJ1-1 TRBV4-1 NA CASSQGGNTEAFF TGCGCCAGCAGCCAAGGAGGGAACACTGAAGCTTTCTTT
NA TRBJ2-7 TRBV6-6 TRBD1 CASSQPGQGTYEQYF TGTGCCAGCAGCCAACCGGGACAGGGTACTTACGAGCAGTACTTC
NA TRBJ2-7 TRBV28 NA CASSLSQGSTYEQYF TGTGCCAGCAGTTTATCACAGGGAAGTACCTACGAGCAGTACTTC
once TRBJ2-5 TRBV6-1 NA CASSEAYPPQYF TGTGCCAGCAGTGAAGCCTACCCCCCCCAGTACTTC
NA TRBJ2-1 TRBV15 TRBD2 CATSRGTSGAYNEQFF TGTGCCACCAGCAGAGGGACTAGCGGGGCCTACAATGAGCAGTTCTTC
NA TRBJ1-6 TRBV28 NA CASSFWDTNNSPLHF TGTGCCAGCAGTTTCTGGGACACTAATAATTCACCCCTCCACTTT
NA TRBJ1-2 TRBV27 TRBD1 CASRTGGRGYTF TGTGCCAGTAGGACAGGGGGTAGGGGCTACACCTTC
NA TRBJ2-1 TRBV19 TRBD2 CASSSGTSGSFYNEQFF TGTGCCAGTAGTTCGGGGACTAGCGGGAGTTTCTACAATGAGCAGTTCTTC
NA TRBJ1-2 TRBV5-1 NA CASRPQGRDYGYTF TGCGCCAGCAGACCACAGGGACGCGACTATGGCTACACCTTC
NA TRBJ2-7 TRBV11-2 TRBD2 CASSPRGGRAVEQYF TGTGCCAGCAGCCCGCGGGGGGGGAGGGCCGTCGAGCAGTACTTC
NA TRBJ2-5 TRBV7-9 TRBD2 CASSRGLAGQTQYF TGTGCCAGCAGTCGAGGACTAGCGGGACAGACCCAGTACTTC
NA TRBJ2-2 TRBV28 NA CASGPLRGNTGELFF TGTGCCAGCGGCCCTCTCAGGGGGAACACCGGGGAGCTGTTTTTT
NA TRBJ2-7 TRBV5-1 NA CASSLETALSSYEQYF TGCGCCAGCAGCTTGGAGACAGCGTTGAGCTCCTACGAGCAGTACTTC
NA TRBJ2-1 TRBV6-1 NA CASSEKVGSGYNEQFF TGTGCCAGCAGTGAAAAGGTGGGGAGCGGATACAATGAGCAGTTCTTC
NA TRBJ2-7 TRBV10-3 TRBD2 CAISEPGTNYEQYF TGTGCCATCAGTGAGCCCGGGACTAACTACGAGCAGTACTTC
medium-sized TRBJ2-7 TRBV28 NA CASSFHLEQYF TGTGCCAGCAGTTTCCATTTGGAGCAGTACTTC
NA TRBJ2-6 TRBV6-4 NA CASSDSDSSGANVLTF TGTGCCAGCAGTGACTCTGACTCCTCTGGGGCCAACGTCCTGACTTTC
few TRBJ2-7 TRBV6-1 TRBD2 CASSEGGLAGWYEQYF TGTGCCAGCAGTGAAGGGGGACTAGCGGGTTGGTACGAGCAGTACTTC
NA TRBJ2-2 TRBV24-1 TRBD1 CATGGQGRTGELFF TGTGCCACCGGGGGACAGGGGAGGACCGGGGAGCTGTTTTTT
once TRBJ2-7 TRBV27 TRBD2 CASSFSREGRYEQYF TGTGCCAGCAGTTTCTCGCGGGAGGGTCGCTACGAGCAGTACTTC